The entry below gives a single T cell receptor beta chain sequence along with its context. A single record per CDR3 protein comes from TCRdb applying MiXCR to the RT-PCR reads. The sample lists about 680,000 distinct CDR3 sequences, 14% seen once, with 3.6% in the top ten. Germline CDR1 is MNHEY and CDR2 is SMNVEV (reference sequence). The germline V and J ends were trimmed by 5 bases and 0 bases, with 14 bases remaining between them. The CDR3 is 16 amino acids. The specimen sequenced was memory CD4+ T cells from blood. This sequence joins TRBV27 and TRBJ1-3, with D uncertain. This receptor was obtained from a female donor in good health, serving as a healthy control. CDR3 region: CASSSRAASSGNTIYF. The CDR3 DNA follows: TGTGCCAGCAGTAGTCGCGCGGCGAGCTCTGGAAACACCATATATTTT.